This paragraph covers one T cell receptor beta chain sequence. Cohort assignment relied on participant-reported clinical history. Recovered participants had two consecutive negative NP/OP PCR tests, healthcare professional clearance, or symptom resolution. The J segment lost 5 bases and the V segment lost 1 base, leaving 7 bases of the junction unmatched. The germline CDR1 and CDR2 sequences are LNHNV and YYDKDF (reference sequence). The CDR3 runs to 17 residues. The data are from a study of blood T cell repertoires in COVID-19. About the research overall: The study drew acute and convalescent COVID-19 samples from the United States, Italy and Spain. PBMCs, B-cell-depleted T cells, or T cells provided the cDNA or gDNA that made up the material.

Method: immunoSEQ multiplex PCR; TCRdb's copy keeps in-frame clones and lacks some. The sample carries over 250,000 clones, roughly nine tenths recorded once. Sequencing input: PBMCs or T cells enriched from blood (not recorded which). The TCR was taken from a woman younger than 35 who had recovered from COVID-19. V usage is TRBV15 and J usage is TRBJ2-1; 11 bases agree with TRBD2. CDR3 coding DNA: TGTGCCACCAGCAGAGGGGCTAGCGGGAGGAAAGACAATGAGCAGTTCTTC. Its translation is CATSRGASGRKDNEQFF.